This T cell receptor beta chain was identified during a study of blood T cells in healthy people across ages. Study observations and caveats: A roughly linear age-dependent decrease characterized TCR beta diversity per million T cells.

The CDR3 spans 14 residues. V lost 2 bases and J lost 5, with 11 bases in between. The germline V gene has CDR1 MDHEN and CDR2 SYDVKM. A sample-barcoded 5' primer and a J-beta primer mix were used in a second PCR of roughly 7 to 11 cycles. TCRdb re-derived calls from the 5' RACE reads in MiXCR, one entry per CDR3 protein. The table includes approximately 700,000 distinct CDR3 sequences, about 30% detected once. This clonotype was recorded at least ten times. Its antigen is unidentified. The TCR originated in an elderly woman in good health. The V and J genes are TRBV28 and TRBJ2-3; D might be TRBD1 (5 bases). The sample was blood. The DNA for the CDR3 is TGTGCCAGCAGTTTAAGGCAGGGTCTAGATACGCAGTATTTT. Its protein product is CASSLRQGLDTQYF.